This T cell receptor beta chain was documented in a study of control samples from healthy donors and cancer patients. Germline lookup yields CDR1 SGHNT and CDR2 YYREEE (reference sequence). Trimming shortened V by 4 bases and J by 2 bases, and 13 bases separated the two germline ends. The CDR3 is made up of 15 amino acids. Clones were sequenced by immunoSEQ multiplex PCR, and TCRdb holds only the in-frame ones, with some missing. This sample has about 150,000 clones; over 90% occur once, and the top ten carry 2.4%. The V call is TRBV5-4, the J call TRBJ2-1; D is perhaps TRBD1 or TRBD2 (7 bases each). The TCR was taken from a man aged 50 to 59 in good health. Material: blood. CDR3 region: CASSQGGPAYNEQFF. The CDR3, as DNA: TGTGCCAGCAGCCAGGGGGGGCCGGCCTACAATGAGCAGTTCTTC.